This TCR beta chain was captured in a study of beta chain features in type 1 diabetes. As every portion of the isolated RNA was reverse transcribed, the sequencing read expressed TCRB transcripts. The method was immunoSEQ multiplex PCR; TCRdb's version includes in-frame clones alone and lacks a portion of them. In the table there are about 930,000 clones, about a sixth of which are singletons. Notes on this clone: Its target is not known.

V was pared by 5 bases and J by 4 bases, with 6 bases between. Germline V gene sequence: CDR1 DFQATT, CDR2 SNEGSKA (reference sequence). The CDR3 has 10 residues. General study results and limits: The naive, central memory and Treg TCRB repertoires looked more alike in patients than they did in healthy donors. Shortening that was moderate but significant affected the TCRB CDR3s of Type 1 diabetes patients in all four CD4+ subsets. Fewer junction insertions and more nucleotide deletions appeared in type 1 diabetes patients.

Sequenced: naive CD4+ T cells from blood. This chain joins TRBV20-1 and TRBJ2-7, with D hard to call. The TCR was taken from a woman aged 18-35 years in good health. As DNA, the CDR3 is TGCAGTGCTCTCGGTTACGAGCAGTACTTC. It codes for CSALGYEQYF.